This entry lists 13 T cell receptor beta chains sequenced from one sample in a study of blood T cell repertoires in COVID-19. Here immunoSEQ multiplex PCR was the method, and the copy in TCRdb shows in-frame clones only, minus some. This table holds around 390,000 clones, roughly 89% found once. Sequencing was done on a sample of PBMCs or T cells enriched from blood (not recorded which). The receptors stem from a woman between 50 and 59 years old who had recovered from COVID-19.

V gene TRBV18 combines with J gene TRBJ2-5; TRBD2 agrees at 8 bases. V shed 4 bases and J 4 bases; nucleotides not matched to a gene: 8. Germline loops: CDR1 KGHSH, CDR2 LQKENI. This CDR3 spans 15 amino acids. This CDR3 reads CASSLSGLVAETQYF. The CDR3, as DNA: TGTGCCAGCTCACTGTCGGGACTAGTAGCAGAGACCCAGTACTTC.

This sequence joins TRBV19 and TRBJ1-2; D remains unclear. The CDR3 runs 14 residues. V shed 8 bases and J shed 4 bases, with 17 bases lying between them. Per germline, CDR1 LNHDA and CDR2 SQIVND (reference sequence). The CDR3 spells CASQSRRALYGYTF. CDR3 DNA: TGTGCCAGTCAGTCGAGGAGGGCGCTCTATGGCTACACCTTC.

The V gene is TRBV18, the J gene TRBJ1-6, with 9 bases that match TRBD1. J lost 6 bases, V lost 5 bases, and 5 bases had no gene match. CDR3 length: 15 amino acids. CDR1 is KGHSH, CDR2 LQKENI, per germline. CDR3 sequence reads: CASSLQGAGNSPLHF. In DNA form, the CDR3 reads TGTGCCAGCTCATTACAGGGGGCGGGTAATTCACCCCTCCACTTT.

This chain links TRBV30 with TRBJ1-4, with 10 bases lining up with TRBD1. V lost 2 bases, J lost 8 bases, and 2 bases stayed unmatched. The CDR3 totals 13 residues. Germline lookup yields CDR1 GTSNPN and CDR2 SVGIG (reference sequence). The CDR3 DNA reads as TGTGCCTGGAGTCGGACAGGGGGGGAAAAACTGTTTTTT. It is translated as CAWSRTGGEKLFF.

Notes on this clone: Other DNA sequences in the same sample also yield this CDR3. V is TRBV28 and J is TRBJ1-1, with unresolved D. The V end lost 3 bases, the J end lost 0 bases, and 5 bases lay between the germline ends. The germline CDR1 and CDR2 sequences are MDHEN and SYDVKM. CDR3 length: 13 residues. CDR3 in amino acids: CASSFRVNTEAFF. The DNA of the CDR3 is TGTGCCAGCAGTTTTAGAGTGAACACTGAAGCTTTCTTT.

The count of this clone is one. J is TRBJ2-7 and V is TRBV15, with no clear D. CDR3 length: 15 amino acids. The germline CDR1 and CDR2 sequences are LNHNV and YYDKDF (reference sequence). Trimming left V 4 bases short and J 0 bases short, with 13 bases between. In nucleotides, the CDR3 is TGTGCCACCAGCACCCCCGGCGGTAGCTCCTACGAGCAGTACTTC. Its translation: CATSTPGGSSYEQYF.

This chain links TRBV5-6 with TRBJ1-5; D is unresolved. V was shortened by 4 bases and J by 0 bases, with 11 bases between the two germline ends. This CDR3 has 15 amino acids. Germline lookup yields CDR1 SGHDT and CDR2 YYEEEE. The CDR3: CASSDGLYSNQPQHF. The DNA of the CDR3 is TGTGCCAGCAGCGATGGGCTTTATAGCAATCAGCCCCAGCATTTT.

V and J are TRBV7-2 and TRBJ2-7, with D perhaps matching TRBD2 (6 bases). The CDR3 is made up of 16 amino acids. Trimming pared 4 bases from V and 0 bases from J, leaving 16 bases between. The germline gives CDR1 SGHTA, CDR2 FQGNSA. The CDR3 sequence: CASSSVWDSGSYEQYF. The CDR3 DNA follows: TGTGCCAGCAGCTCGGTGTGGGACTCCGGCTCCTACGAGCAGTACTTC.

The chain joins TRBV27 to TRBJ2-3; D might be TRBD2 (7 bases). CDR1 and CDR2 from the germline V gene are MNHEY and SMNVEV (reference sequence). The CDR3 loop spans 13 amino acids. V was pared by 6 bases and J by 5 bases, with 12 bases between. CDR3 sequence reads: CASSQGRGDTQYF. The CDR3 DNA is TGTGCCAGCAGCCAGGGGAGGGGAGATACGCAGTATTTT.

This chain links TRBV11-3 with TRBJ2-1, with a weak D call TRBD1 (5 bases). Germline CDR1 and CDR2: SGHNT and YENEEA. Trimming removed 0 bases at V and 8 bases at J, with 11 bases between. This CDR3 region has 14 residues. CDR3 residues: CASSLEWTSDEQFF. In DNA form, the CDR3 reads TGTGCCAGCAGCTTAGAATGGACATCGGATGAGCAGTTCTTC.

The rearrangement joins TRBV6-5 to TRBJ2-2, with D possibly being TRBD1 (6 bases). There are 13 residues in the CDR3. Trimming left V 6 bases short and J 5 bases short, with 10 bases between. CDR1 is MNHEY, CDR2 SVGAGI, per germline. The CDR3 coding sequence is TGTGCCAGCAGACACAGGGCTACCGGGGAGCTGTTTTTT. This translates into CASRHRATGELFF.

The rearrangement joins TRBV20-1 to TRBJ1-2, with D hard to call. The CDR3 consists of 11 residues. CDR1 is DFQATT and CDR2 is SNEGSKA in the germline V gene (reference sequence). The V end was cut by 5 bases, the J end by 8 bases, with 12 bases between. This CDR3 is CSALAVGGYTF. Here the CDR3 DNA reads TGCAGTGCTCTAGCGGTGGGGGGCTACACCTTC.

This clone was seen just once. The chain employs TRBV4-1 and TRBJ2-3; 11 bases match TRBD2. The junction had 6 bases not matched to a gene; V was cut back by 4 bases and J by 3 bases. The CDR3 is 16 amino acids. CDR1 is MGHRA and CDR2 is YSYEKL in the germline V gene. The CDR3: CASSRLTSGATDTQYF. In DNA form, the CDR3 reads TGCGCCAGCAGCCGCCTGACTAGCGGGGCGACAGATACGCAGTATTTT.